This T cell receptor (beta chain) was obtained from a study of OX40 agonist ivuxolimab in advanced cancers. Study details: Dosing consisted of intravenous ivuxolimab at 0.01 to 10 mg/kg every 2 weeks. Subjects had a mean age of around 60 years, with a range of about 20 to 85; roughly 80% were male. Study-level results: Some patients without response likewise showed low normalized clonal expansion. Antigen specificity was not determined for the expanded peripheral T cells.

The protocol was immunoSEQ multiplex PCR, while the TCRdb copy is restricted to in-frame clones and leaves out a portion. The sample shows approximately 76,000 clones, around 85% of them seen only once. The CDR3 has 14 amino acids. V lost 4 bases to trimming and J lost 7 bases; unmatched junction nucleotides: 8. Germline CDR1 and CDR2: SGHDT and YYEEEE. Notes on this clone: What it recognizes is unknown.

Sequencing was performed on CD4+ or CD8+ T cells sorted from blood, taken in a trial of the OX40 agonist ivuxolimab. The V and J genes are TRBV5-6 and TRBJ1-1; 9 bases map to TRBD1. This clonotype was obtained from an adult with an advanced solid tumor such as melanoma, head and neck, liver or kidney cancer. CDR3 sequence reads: CASSHRDRVYEAFF. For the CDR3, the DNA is TGTGCCAGCAGCCACCGGGACAGGGTATATGAAGCTTTCTTT.